The present T cell receptor (beta chain) was sequenced within a study of blood T cell repertoires in COVID-19. Study-level information: COVID-19 samples from acute and convalescent phases originated in the United States, Italy and Spain.

Methods used by the authors: Reference gene primer amplification in the assay estimated nucleated cell counts. Method: immunoSEQ multiplex PCR; TCRdb's copy keeps in-frame clones and lacks some. Clone size and V and J calls were adopted from that table, with D and trimming inferred from the DNA. In the table there are 200,000 to 250,000 clones, about four fifths of which are singletons. Trimming removed 5 bases at V and 4 bases at J, with 18 bases between. The germline gives CDR1 SGHNT, CDR2 YENEEA. The CDR3 has 16 residues. The V gene is TRBV11-3, the J gene TRBJ2-1, with a weak D call TRBD2 (7 bases). Sequences were obtained from peripheral blood. The origin of this receptor is a man aged 80 or over with acute or convalescent COVID-19. The CDR3 sequence: CASSPRGAGAYNEQFF. The DNA for the CDR3 is TGTGCCAGCAGCCCGAGGGGGGCGGGGGCGTACAATGAGCAGTTCTTC.